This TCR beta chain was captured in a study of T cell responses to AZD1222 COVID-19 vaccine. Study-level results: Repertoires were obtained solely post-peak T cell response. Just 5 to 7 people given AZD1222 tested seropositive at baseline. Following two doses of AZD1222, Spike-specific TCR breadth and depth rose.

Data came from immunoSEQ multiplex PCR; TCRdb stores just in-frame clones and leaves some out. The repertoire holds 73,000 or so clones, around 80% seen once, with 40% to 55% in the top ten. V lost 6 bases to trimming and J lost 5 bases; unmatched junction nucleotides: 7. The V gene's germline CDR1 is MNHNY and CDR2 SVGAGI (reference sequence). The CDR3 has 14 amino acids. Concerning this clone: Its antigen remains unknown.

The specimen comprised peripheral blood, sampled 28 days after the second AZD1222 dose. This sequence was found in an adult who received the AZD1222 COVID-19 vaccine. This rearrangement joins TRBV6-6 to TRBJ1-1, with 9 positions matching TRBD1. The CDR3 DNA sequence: TGTGCCAGCAGGAGGGGACAGGGAGGTACTGAAGCTTTCTTT. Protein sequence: CASRRGQGGTEAFF.